This T cell receptor beta chain originates from a study of blood T cell repertoires in COVID-19. Study-level information: The United States, Italy and Spain were the sources of the acute and convalescent COVID-19 samples. From T cells, B-cell-depleted T cells, or PBMCs came the material, which was cDNA or gDNA.

Authors' processing steps: Amplification with reference gene primers provided the estimates of nucleated cell counts. This table comes from immunoSEQ multiplex PCR, and its TCRdb copy is limited to in-frame clones, with some not included. V and J calls and clone size are as listed in that table; D and trimming were resolved from the DNA. This table holds some 250,000 clones, about 70% found once. This clone was picked up a small number of times. Sequencing input: peripheral blood. This receptor was identified in a woman of 80 years or more with acute or convalescent COVID-19.

The CDR3 bases are TGTGCCAGCAGTTACTCGACCCCCGGGACAGGGGTAGGCTACACCTTC. This sequence encodes CASSYSTPGTGVGYTF. The chain couples TRBV6-5 to TRBJ1-2, with 10 bases fitting TRBD1. Per the germline V gene, CDR1 is MNHEY and CDR2 is SVGAGI. This CDR3 has 16 amino acids. The junction had 9 bases not matched to a gene; V was cut back by 0 bases and J by 8 bases.